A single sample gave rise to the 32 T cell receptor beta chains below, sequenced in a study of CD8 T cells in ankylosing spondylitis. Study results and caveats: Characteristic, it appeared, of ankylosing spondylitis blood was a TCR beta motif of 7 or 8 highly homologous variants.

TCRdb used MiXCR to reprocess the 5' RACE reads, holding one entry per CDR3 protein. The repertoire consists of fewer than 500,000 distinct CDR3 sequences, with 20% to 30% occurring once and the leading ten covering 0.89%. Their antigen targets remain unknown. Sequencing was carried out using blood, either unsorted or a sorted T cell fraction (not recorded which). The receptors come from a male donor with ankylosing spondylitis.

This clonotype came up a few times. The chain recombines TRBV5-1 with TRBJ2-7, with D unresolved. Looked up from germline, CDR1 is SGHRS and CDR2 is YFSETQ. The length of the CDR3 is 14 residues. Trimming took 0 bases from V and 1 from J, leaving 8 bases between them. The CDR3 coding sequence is TGCGCCAGCAGCTTGGAGGCGGAATCCTACGAGCAGTACGTC. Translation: CASSLEAESYEQYV.

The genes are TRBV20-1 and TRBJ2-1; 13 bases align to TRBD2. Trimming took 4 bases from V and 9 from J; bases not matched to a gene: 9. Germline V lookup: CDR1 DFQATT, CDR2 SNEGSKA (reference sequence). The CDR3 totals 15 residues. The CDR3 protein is CSATQLAGGPGEQFF. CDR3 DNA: TGCAGTGCTACCCAACTAGCGGGAGGGCCGGGTGAGCAGTTCTTC.

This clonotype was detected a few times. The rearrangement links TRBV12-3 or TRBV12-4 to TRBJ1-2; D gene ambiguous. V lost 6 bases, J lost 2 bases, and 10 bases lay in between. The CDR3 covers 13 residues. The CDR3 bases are TGTGCCAGCAGGTTTAGGGTGAACTATGGCTACACCTTC. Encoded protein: CASRFRVNYGYTF.

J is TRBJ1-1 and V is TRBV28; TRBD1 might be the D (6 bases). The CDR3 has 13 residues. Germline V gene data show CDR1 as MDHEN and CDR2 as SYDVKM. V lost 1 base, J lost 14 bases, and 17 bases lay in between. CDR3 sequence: CASSLSSRWDIFF. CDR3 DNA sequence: TGTGCCAGCAGTTTATCCTCTCGTTGGGACATCTTCTTT.

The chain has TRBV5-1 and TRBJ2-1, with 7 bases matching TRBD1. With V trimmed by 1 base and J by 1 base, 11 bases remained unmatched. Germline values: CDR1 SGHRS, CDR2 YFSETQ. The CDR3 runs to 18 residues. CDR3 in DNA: TGCGCCAGCAGCTTGTCCGCAGTGTCAGGGGGATCCTACAATGAGCAGTTCTTC. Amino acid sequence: CASSLSAVSGGSYNEQFF.

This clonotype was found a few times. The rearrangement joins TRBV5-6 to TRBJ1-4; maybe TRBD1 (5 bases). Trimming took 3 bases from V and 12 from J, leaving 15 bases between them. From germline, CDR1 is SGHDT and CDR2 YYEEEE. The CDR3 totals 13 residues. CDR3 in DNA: TGTGCCAGCAGCTGGGGCAGGAACGAGGAACTGTTTTTT. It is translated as CASSWGRNEELFF.

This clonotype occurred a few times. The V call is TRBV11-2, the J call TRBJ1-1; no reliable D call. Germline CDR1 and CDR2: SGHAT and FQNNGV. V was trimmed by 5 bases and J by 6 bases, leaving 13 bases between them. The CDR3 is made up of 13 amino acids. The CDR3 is CASSPQKGAEAFF. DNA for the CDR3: TGTGCCAGCAGCCCCCAGAAGGGAGCTGAAGCTTTCTTT.

The CDR3 here is CSARDWLTNEKLFF. DNA of the CDR3: TGCAGTGCTAGAGATTGGTTAACTAATGAAAAACTGTTTTTT. The V call is TRBV20-1, the J call TRBJ1-4, with no clear D. This CDR3 has 14 amino acids. CDR1 and CDR2 (germline): DFQATT, SNEGSKA (reference sequence). The V and J ends lost 0 bases and 1 base respectively, with 6 bases between them.

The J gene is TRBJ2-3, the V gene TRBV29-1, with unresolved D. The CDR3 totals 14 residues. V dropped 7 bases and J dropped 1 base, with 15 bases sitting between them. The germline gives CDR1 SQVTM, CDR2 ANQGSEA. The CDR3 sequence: CSARLGFGTDTQYF. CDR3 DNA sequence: TGCAGCGCTCGACTCGGCTTTGGCACAGATACGCAGTATTTT.

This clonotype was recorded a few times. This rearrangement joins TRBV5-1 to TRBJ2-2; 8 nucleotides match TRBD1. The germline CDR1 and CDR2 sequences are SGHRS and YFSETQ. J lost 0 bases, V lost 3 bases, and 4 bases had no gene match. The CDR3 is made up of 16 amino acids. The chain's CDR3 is CASSSEDRANTGELFF. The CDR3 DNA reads TGCGCCAGCAGCTCCGAGGACAGGGCGAACACCGGGGAGCTGTTTTTT.

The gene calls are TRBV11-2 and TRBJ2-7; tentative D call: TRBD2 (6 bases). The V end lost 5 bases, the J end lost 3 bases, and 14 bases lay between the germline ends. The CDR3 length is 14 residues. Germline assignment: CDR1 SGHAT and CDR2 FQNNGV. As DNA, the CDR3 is TGTGCCAGCAGCCAAGGGACTCGCGACTACGAGCAGTACTTC. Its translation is CASSQGTRDYEQYF.

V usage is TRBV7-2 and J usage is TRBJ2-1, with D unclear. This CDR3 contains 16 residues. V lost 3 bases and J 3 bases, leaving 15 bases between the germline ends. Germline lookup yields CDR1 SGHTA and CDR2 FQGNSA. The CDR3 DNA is TGTGCCAGCAGCTTCTTTGAAAGCGCCTTCTACAATGAGCAGTTCTTC. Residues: CASSFFESAFYNEQFF.

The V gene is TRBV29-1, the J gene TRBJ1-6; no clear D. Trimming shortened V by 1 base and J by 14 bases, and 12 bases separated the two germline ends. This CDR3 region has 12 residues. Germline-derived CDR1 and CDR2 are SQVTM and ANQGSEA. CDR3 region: CSVEGPGRTLHF. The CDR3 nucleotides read TGCAGCGTTGAAGGGCCGGGGAGGACCCTCCACTTT.

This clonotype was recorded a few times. In DNA, the CDR3 is TGCGCCAGCAGCTCGGGACAGGCGAGCTCCTACAATGAGCAGTTCTTC. Its translation is CASSSGQASSYNEQFF. The chain couples TRBV5-1 to TRBJ2-1, with 8 nucleotides matching TRBD1. Germline CDR1 reads SGHRS; CDR2 reads YFSETQ. CDR3 length: 16 amino acids. The ends lost 3 bases at V and 0 bases at J; junction bases unmatched: 5.

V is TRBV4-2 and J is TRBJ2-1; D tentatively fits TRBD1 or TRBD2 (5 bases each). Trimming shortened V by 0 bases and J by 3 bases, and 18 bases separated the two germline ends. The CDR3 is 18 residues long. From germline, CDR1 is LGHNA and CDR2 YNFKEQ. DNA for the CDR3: TGTGCCAGCAGCCAAGATAGGTTTTCGTTGGGGGACTACAATGAGCAGTTCTTC. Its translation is CASSQDRFSLGDYNEQFF.

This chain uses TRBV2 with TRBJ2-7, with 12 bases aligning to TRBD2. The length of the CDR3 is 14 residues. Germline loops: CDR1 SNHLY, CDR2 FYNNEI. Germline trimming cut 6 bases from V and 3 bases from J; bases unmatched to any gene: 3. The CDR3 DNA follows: TGTGCCAGCAGGTCGGGACTAGCGGGCTACGAGCAGTACTTC. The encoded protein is CASRSGLAGYEQYF.

CDR3 in amino acids: CSARGASGYNEQFF. The CDR3 nucleotides read TGCAGTGCTAGAGGGGCTAGCGGGTACAATGAGCAGTTCTTC. The chain uses TRBV20-1 and TRBJ2-1; 8 nucleotides line up with TRBD2. This CDR3 spans 14 amino acids. Germline loops: CDR1 DFQATT, CDR2 SNEGSKA (reference sequence). With 1 base clipped from V and 4 bases from J, the junction kept 3 bases outside the gene matches.

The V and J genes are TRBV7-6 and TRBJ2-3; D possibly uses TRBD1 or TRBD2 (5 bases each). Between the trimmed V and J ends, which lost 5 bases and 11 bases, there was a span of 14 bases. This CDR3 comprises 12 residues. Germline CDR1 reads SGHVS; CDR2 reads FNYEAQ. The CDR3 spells CASSEEGWMQYF. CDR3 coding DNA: TGTGCCAGCAGCGAAGAGGGGTGGATGCAGTATTTT.

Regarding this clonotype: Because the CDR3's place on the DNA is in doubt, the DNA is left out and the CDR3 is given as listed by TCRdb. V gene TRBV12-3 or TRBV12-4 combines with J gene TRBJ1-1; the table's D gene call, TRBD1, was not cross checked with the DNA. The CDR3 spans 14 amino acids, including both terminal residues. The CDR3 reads CASTLVGQGATSFF.

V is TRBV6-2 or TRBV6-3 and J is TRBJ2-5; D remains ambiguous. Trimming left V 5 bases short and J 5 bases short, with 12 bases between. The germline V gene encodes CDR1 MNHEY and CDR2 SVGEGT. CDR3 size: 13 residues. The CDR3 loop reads CASSTLSRETQYF. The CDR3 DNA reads TGTGCCAGCAGTACACTTTCGCGGGAGACCCAGTACTTC.

This chain's CDR3 is CSAQDLQGDYEQFF. The CDR3 region has the DNA TGCAGCGCCCAAGATCTGCAGGGGGACTATGAGCAGTTCTTC. The chain uses TRBV29-1 and TRBJ2-1, with D tentatively TRBD1 (7 bases). Germline CDR1 reads SQVTM; CDR2 reads ANQGSEA. This CDR3 has 14 residues. V was clipped by 7 bases and J by 8 bases, with 21 bases between them.

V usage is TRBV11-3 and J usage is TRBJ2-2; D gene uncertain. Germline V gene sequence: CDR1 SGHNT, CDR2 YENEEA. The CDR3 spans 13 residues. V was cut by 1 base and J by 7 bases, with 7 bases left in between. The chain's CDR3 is CASSLGVVGELFF. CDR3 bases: TGTGCCAGCAGCTTAGGGGTTGTCGGGGAGCTGTTTTTT.

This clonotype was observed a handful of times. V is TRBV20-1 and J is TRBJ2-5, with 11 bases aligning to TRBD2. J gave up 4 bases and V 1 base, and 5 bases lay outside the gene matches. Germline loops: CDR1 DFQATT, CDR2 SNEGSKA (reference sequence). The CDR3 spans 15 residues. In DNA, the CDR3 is TGCAGTGCTAGAGTCCGAACTAGCGGGAGAGAGACCCAGTACTTC. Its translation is CSARVRTSGRETQYF.

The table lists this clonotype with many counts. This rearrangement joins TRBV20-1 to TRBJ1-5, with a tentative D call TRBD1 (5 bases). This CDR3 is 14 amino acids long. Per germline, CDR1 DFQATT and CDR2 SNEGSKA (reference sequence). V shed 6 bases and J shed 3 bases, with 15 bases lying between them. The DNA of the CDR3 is TGCAGTGCACTCTCGATGGGGCTCAATCAGCCCCAGCATTTT. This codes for CSALSMGLNQPQHF.

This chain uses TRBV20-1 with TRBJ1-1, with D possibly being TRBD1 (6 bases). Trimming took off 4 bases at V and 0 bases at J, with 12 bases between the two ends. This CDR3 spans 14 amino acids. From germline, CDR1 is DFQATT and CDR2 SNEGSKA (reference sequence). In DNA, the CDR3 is TGCAGTGCTACTAGGACAGCGCTGAACACTGAAGCTTTCTTT. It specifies CSATRTALNTEAFF.

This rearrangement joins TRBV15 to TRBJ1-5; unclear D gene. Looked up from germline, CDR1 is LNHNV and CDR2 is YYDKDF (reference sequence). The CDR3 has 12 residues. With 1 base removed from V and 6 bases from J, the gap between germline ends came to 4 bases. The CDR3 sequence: CATSRVGQPQHF. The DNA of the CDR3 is TGTGCCACCAGCAGAGTAGGTCAGCCCCAGCATTTT.

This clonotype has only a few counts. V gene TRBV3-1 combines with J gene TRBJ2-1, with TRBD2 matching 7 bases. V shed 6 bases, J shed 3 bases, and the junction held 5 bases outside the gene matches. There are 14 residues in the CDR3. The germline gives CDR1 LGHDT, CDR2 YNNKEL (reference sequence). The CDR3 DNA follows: TGTGCCAGCAGGGGGGAGGGTCTCTACAATGAGCAGTTCTTC. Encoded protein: CASRGEGLYNEQFF.

The CDR3 reads CASSQPQGLAGDDETQYF. The CDR3 DNA follows: TGTGCCAGCAGCCAACCCCAAGGACTAGCGGGAGATGATGAGACCCAGTACTTC. The gene calls are TRBV4-2 and TRBJ2-5; 13 positions agree with TRBD2. Germline V gene lookup returns CDR1 LGHNA and CDR2 YNFKEQ. The junction had 11 bases not matched to a gene; V was cut back by 2 bases and J by 5 bases. CDR3 size: 18 residues.

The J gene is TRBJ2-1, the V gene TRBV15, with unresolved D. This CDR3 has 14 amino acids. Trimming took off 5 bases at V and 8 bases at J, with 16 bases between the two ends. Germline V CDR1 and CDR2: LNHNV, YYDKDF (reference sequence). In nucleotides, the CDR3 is TGTGCCACCAGCCGGCCTTCTAATCGCGATGAGCAGTTCTTC. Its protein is CATSRPSNRDEQFF. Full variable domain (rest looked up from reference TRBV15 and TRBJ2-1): DAMVIQNPRYQVTQFGKPVTLSCSQTLNHNVMYWYQQKSSQAPKLLFHYYDKDFNNEADTPDNFQSRRPNTSFCFLDIRSPGLGDTAMYLCATSRPSNRDEQFFGPGTRLTVL.

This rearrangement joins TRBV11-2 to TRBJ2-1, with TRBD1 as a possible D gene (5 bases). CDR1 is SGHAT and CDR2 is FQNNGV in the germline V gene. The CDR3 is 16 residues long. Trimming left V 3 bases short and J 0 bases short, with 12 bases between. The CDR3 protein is CASSFLQQASYNEQFF. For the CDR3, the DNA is TGTGCCAGCAGCTTTCTACAACAGGCCTCCTACAATGAGCAGTTCTTC.

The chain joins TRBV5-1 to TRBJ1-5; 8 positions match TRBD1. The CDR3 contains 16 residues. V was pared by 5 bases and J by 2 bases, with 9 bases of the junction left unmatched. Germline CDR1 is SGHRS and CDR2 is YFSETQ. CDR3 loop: CASRETPGQGNQPQHF. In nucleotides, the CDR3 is TGCGCCAGCAGGGAAACTCCGGGACAGGGCAATCAGCCCCAGCATTTT.

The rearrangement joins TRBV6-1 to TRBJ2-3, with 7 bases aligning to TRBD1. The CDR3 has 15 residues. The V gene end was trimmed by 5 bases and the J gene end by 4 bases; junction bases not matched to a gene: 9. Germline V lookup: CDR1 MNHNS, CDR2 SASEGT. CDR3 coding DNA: TGTGCCAGCAGTCTGACAGGGCTCCCACCAGATACGCAGTATTTT. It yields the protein CASSLTGLPPDTQYF.